Listed here are 25 T cell receptor beta chains from one sample, sequenced in a study of beta chain features in type 1 diabetes. Expressed TCRB transcripts were sequenced after all isolated RNA was converted to cDNA. TCRdb's copy holds only in-frame clones and misses some; the assay was immunoSEQ multiplex PCR. The sample has 350,000 to 450,000 clones; 11% to 15% are singletons. The specimen was naive CD4+ T cells from blood. Receptors were obtained from a man aged 25-40 years in good health.

The chain couples TRBV7-8 to TRBJ2-3; unclear D gene. Germline CDR1 and CDR2: SGHVS and FQNEAQ. CDR3 size: 14 residues. The germline V and J ends were trimmed by 4 bases and 3 bases, with 11 bases remaining between them. The CDR3 here is CASSSDPWTDTQYF. The CDR3 coding sequence is TGTGCCAGCAGCTCCGACCCATGGACAGATACGCAGTATTTT.

Only a few counts were recorded for this clone. The chain uses TRBV4-1 and TRBJ1-4; 7 bases fit TRBD1. The V and J ends lost 5 bases and 5 bases, in that order; junction bases with no gene match: 8. The CDR3 runs 15 residues. CDR1 MGHRA and CDR2 YSYEKL come from the germline V gene. The DNA of the CDR3 is TGCGCCAGCAGCTACCCAGACAGGGACAATGAAAAACTGTTTTTT. Residues: CASSYPDRDNEKLFF.

Many counts were recorded for this clone. The chain links TRBV13 to TRBJ2-5, with 8 bases matching TRBD1. The CDR3 totals 15 residues. V lost 4 bases, J lost 3 bases, and 7 bases stayed unmatched. Germline V gives CDR1 PRHDT, CDR2 FYEKMQ (reference sequence). CDR3 amino acids: CASSYYRGKEETQYF. Here the CDR3 DNA reads TGTGCCAGCAGCTATTACAGGGGGAAGGAAGAGACCCAGTACTTC. The complete variable domain, with remaining parts taken from reference TRBV13 and TRBJ2-5, reads AAGVIQSPRHLIKEKRETATLKCYPIPRHDTVYWYQQGPGQDPQFLISFYEKMQSDKGSIPDRFSAQQFSDYHSELNMSSLELGDSALYFCASSYYRGKEETQYFGPGTRLLVL.

The chain carries TRBV27 and TRBJ2-3; TRBD2 matches at 8 bases. V dropped 0 bases and J dropped 0; count of bases not matched to a gene: 8. Germline CDR1 is MNHEY and CDR2 is SMNVEV (reference sequence). The CDR3 runs to 18 residues. CDR3 nucleotides: TGTGCCAGCAGTTTATCGCTAGCGGGCTACTCTAGCACAGATACGCAGTATTTT. It yields the protein CASSLSLAGYSSTDTQYF.

This chain uses TRBV5-1 with TRBJ2-5; D might be TRBD1 (6 bases). Germline V CDR1 and CDR2: SGHRS, YFSETQ. Trimming removed 4 bases from V and 1 base from J, with 11 bases in between. This CDR3 spans 14 amino acids. CDR3 amino acids: CASSTWTAQETQYF. Written as DNA, the CDR3 is TGCGCCAGCAGCACCTGGACAGCCCAAGAGACCCAGTACTTC.

This clone was seen more than once but under ten times. This chain connects TRBV7-2 to TRBJ1-2, with TRBD1 as a possible D gene (6 bases). Germline values: CDR1 SGHTA, CDR2 FQGNSA. Trimming cost V 5 bases and J 6 bases, with 13 bases left between them. The CDR3 is 13 amino acids. Here the CDR3 reads CASSVQGFDGYTF. The CDR3 bases are TGTGCCAGCAGCGTTCAGGGGTTTGATGGCTACACCTTC.

This clone appeared many times. The chain couples TRBV14 to TRBJ2-1; 7 nucleotides match TRBD2. The CDR3 loop spans 13 amino acids. The germline gives CDR1 SGHDN, CDR2 FVKESK. With 4 bases clipped from V and 10 bases from J, the junction kept 7 bases outside the gene matches. DNA of the CDR3: TGTGCCAGCAGCCTTAGCGGGCTCAACGAGCAGTTCTTC. This sequence encodes CASSLSGLNEQFF.

This clone was counted only a few times. The J gene is TRBJ2-7, the V gene TRBV7-2; 8 bases map to TRBD2. The CDR3 is made up of 16 amino acids. Germline CDR1 SGHTA, CDR2 FQGNSA. With V trimmed by 5 bases and J by 9 bases, 18 bases remained unmatched. CDR3 DNA: TGTGCCAGCAGCCCAGAAGAGCCCTTACTAGCGGAAAGGCAGTACTTC. The encoded protein is CASSPEEPLLAERQYF.

In its sample, this clone was seen a few times. This chain links TRBV15 with TRBJ2-2; D tentatively fits TRBD1 or TRBD2 (5 bases each). The CDR3 runs to 17 residues. The germline V and J ends were trimmed by 0 bases and 3 bases, with 14 bases remaining between them. Looked up from germline, CDR1 is LNHNV and CDR2 is YYDKDF (reference sequence). DNA for the CDR3: TGTGCCACCAGCAGAGAAACCCCGGGACGGCACACCGGGGAGCTGTTTTTT. It specifies CATSRETPGRHTGELFF.

The chain has TRBV9 and TRBJ2-5, with 11 bases fitting TRBD2. Losses at the gene ends were 4 bases for V and 1 base for J; bases not matched to a gene: 3. The CDR3 extends over 15 amino acids. The germline gives CDR1 SGDLS, CDR2 YYNGEE. CDR3 bases: TGTGCCAGCAGCCAACTAGCGGGAGTCCAAGAGACCCAGTACTTC. This translates into CASSQLAGVQETQYF.

This clone was seen a few times. This chain uses TRBV11-3 with TRBJ2-5, with D tentatively TRBD2 (6 bases). Between the trimmed V and J ends, which lost 1 base and 9 bases, there was a span of 15 bases. The CDR3 has 14 residues. Germline loops: CDR1 SGHNT, CDR2 YENEEA. The CDR3: CASSLGTVGSAQYF. The CDR3 bases are TGTGCCAGCAGCTTAGGTACCGTCGGGAGTGCCCAGTACTTC.

The rearrangement links TRBV5-5 to TRBJ2-1; D is perhaps TRBD1 or TRBD2 (7 bases each). The germline V gene encodes CDR1 SGHKS and CDR2 YYEKEE (reference sequence). The CDR3 totals 15 residues. The V gene lost 5 bases and the J gene lost 5 bases, with 17 bases spanning the gap. The CDR3 reads CASRDRASGHNEQFF. CDR3 DNA: TGTGCCAGCAGAGACAGGGCTAGCGGACACAATGAGCAGTTCTTC.

The genes are TRBV10-3 and TRBJ2-3; D might be TRBD1 (5 bases). The CDR3 covers 15 residues. Trimming left V 3 bases short and J 2 bases short, with 12 bases between. CDR1 is ENHRY and CDR2 is SYGVKD in the germline V gene. The CDR3 sequence is CAISEGVLLTDTQYF. In DNA form, the CDR3 reads TGTGCCATCAGTGAAGGGGTCCTCCTCACAGATACGCAGTATTTT.

In this sample, this clone turned up a few times. This chain links TRBV5-6 with TRBJ1-2; unclear D gene. This CDR3 spans 13 amino acids. The V end was cut by 2 bases, the J end by 8 bases, with 13 bases between. Per the germline V gene, CDR1 is SGHDT and CDR2 is YYEEEE. The CDR3 sequence: CASSFLDVSGYTF. DNA of the CDR3: TGTGCCAGCAGCTTCCTGGACGTAAGCGGCTACACCTTC.

This sequence joins TRBV18 and TRBJ1-5; 8 positions agree with TRBD1. The trim removed 6 bases at V and 3 bases at J, leaving 4 bases unmatched. Germline-derived CDR1 and CDR2 are KGHSH and LQKENI. This CDR3 is built from 14 residues. CDR3: CASSRTGNNQPQHF. The CDR3 nucleotides read TGTGCCAGCTCTAGGACAGGGAACAATCAGCCCCAGCATTTT.

J is TRBJ2-3 and V is TRBV5-1; D is unresolved. The CDR3 is made up of 12 amino acids. Per germline, CDR1 SGHRS and CDR2 YFSETQ. Trimming cost V 4 bases and J 3 bases, with 6 bases left between them. This CDR3 reads CASSPQTDTQYF. CDR3 coding DNA: TGCGCCAGCAGCCCTCAGACAGATACGCAGTATTTT.

V and J are TRBV4-1 and TRBJ2-7; D is ambiguous. The CDR3 consists of 13 residues. With 2 bases removed from V and 6 bases from J, the gap between germline ends came to 11 bases. Germline V gene sequence: CDR1 MGHRA, CDR2 YSYEKL. The CDR3: CASSQTEVGEQYV. The DNA for the CDR3 is TGCGCCAGCAGCCAAACAGAAGTGGGCGAGCAGTACGTC.

For this clone: Other DNA sequences in the sample encode the same CDR3. The chain recombines TRBV30 with TRBJ1-5, with 7 bases that match TRBD1. CDR1 and CDR2 from the germline V gene are GTSNPN and SVGIG (reference sequence). The V segment lost 5 bases and the J segment 4 bases; nucleotides outside the gene matches: 5. The CDR3 runs to 13 residues. Here the CDR3 reads CAWGDRSNQPQHF. CDR3 DNA sequence: TGTGCCTGGGGGGACAGATCAAATCAGCCCCAGCATTTT.

The J gene is TRBJ2-7, the V gene TRBV20-1; D not certain. The CDR3 has 11 amino acids. V was clipped by 3 bases and J by 3 bases, with 6 bases between them. Germline-derived CDR1 and CDR2 are DFQATT and SNEGSKA (reference sequence). The CDR3, as DNA: TGCAGTGCTAGTGTTGACTACGAGCAGTACGTC. As protein: CSASVDYEQYV.

The genes are TRBV5-1 and TRBJ1-1, with D perhaps TRBD1 (5 bases). The CDR3 has 13 residues. Germline V CDR1 and CDR2: SGHRS, YFSETQ. Trimming removed 7 bases at V and 0 bases at J, with 10 bases between. In DNA, the CDR3 is TGCGCCAGCTCTGGGACGGTGAACACTGAAGCTTTCTTT. Translating gives CASSGTVNTEAFF.

The rearrangement uses TRBV15 and TRBJ2-1; unclear D gene. Per the germline V gene, CDR1 is LNHNV and CDR2 is YYDKDF (reference sequence). CDR3 length: 15 amino acids. Trimming shortened V by 4 bases and J by 3 bases, and 13 bases separated the two germline ends. The CDR3 sequence: CATSTQPRSYNEQFF. The DNA of the CDR3 is TGTGCCACCAGCACTCAACCTAGGAGCTACAATGAGCAGTTCTTC. The whole variable domain, filled in from reference TRBV15 and TRBJ2-1, reads DAMVIQNPRYQVTQFGKPVTLSCSQTLNHNVMYWYQQKSSQAPKLLFHYYDKDFNNEADTPDNFQSRRPNTSFCFLDIRSPGLGDTAMYLCATSTQPRSYNEQFFGPGTRLTVL.

The chain couples TRBV30 to TRBJ2-7; D unclear. Germline V gene sequence: CDR1 GTSNPN, CDR2 SVGIG (reference sequence). V was pared by 0 bases and J by 6 bases, with 9 bases between. This CDR3 spans 12 amino acids. CDR3 residues: CAWSVTGREQYV. The CDR3 DNA follows: TGTGCCTGGAGTGTAACCGGGCGCGAGCAGTACGTC.

Details on this clone: Different DNA sequences within this sample yield the same CDR3. The rearrangement links TRBV5-1 to TRBJ2-3; D ambiguous. CDR1 is SGHRS, CDR2 YFSETQ, per germline. The CDR3 covers 14 residues. Trimming took off 0 bases at V and 1 base at J, with 6 bases between the two ends. CDR3 nucleotides: TGCGCCAGCAGCTTGGCGACTCGCACAGATACGCAGTATTTT. It yields the protein CASSLATRTDTQYF.

In this sample, this clone turned up many times. This chain links TRBV23-1 with TRBJ2-7; D call uncertain. TRBV23-1 is known as an ORF, though its function is uncertain. V was clipped by 6 bases and J by 3 bases, with 12 bases between them. This CDR3 is built from 13 residues. CDR3 nucleotide sequence: TGCGCCAGCAGCTCCCACAGCTACTACGAGCAGTACGTC. Its protein is CASSSHSYYEQYV.

This clone has a handful of counts. The chain has TRBV29-1 and TRBJ1-1; D remains unclear. Trimming removed 4 bases from V and 1 base from J, with 10 bases in between. This CDR3 has 13 residues. The V gene's germline CDR1 is SQVTM and CDR2 ANQGSEA. CDR3 DNA sequence: TGCAGCGTTGTGGTACGGGGGAACACTGAAGCTTTCTTT. This gives the protein CSVVVRGNTEAFF. Full variable domain (missing parts from reference TRBV29-1 and TRBJ1-1): SAVISQKPSRDICQRGTSLTIQCQVDSQVTMMFWYRQQPGQSLTLIATANQGSEATYESGFVIDKFPISRPNLTFSTLTVSNMSPEDSSIYLCSVVVRGNTEAFFGQGTRLTVV.